This T cell receptor beta chain was captured in a study of identical twins. TCRdb redid the calling of the 5' RACE reads with MiXCR, one entry per CDR3 protein. Of under 350,000 distinct CDR3 sequences in the sample, less than 9.5% were seen once. This clonotype was recorded at least ten times. Germline CDR1 is SQVTM and CDR2 is ANQGSEA. Trimming stripped 4 bases from V and 0 bases from J, with 10 bases between. CDR3 length: 14 amino acids. This sample was shared with a second study, whose subject was yellow fever vaccine responses in identical twins.

The sample was CD8+ T cells sorted from blood. The chain uses TRBV29-1 and TRBJ2-1; perhaps TRBD1 as D (6 bases). The TCR comes from a woman between 18 and 30 years old in good health. The CDR3 region is CSVVTGISYNEQFF. Here the CDR3 DNA reads TGCAGCGTTGTCACAGGGATCTCCTACAATGAGCAGTTCTTC.